This T cell receptor (beta chain) was captured in a study of CD8 T cells in Susac syndrome. RNA, at roughly 0.45 to 1 ug, was reverse transcribed with random hexamers. TCRdb ran MiXCR on the immunoSEQ multiplex PCR reads and lists one entry per CDR3 protein. The data show under 200,000 distinct CDR3 sequences, 90% to 95% seen once. CDR3 size: 13 residues. Germline values: CDR1 SGHDT, CDR2 YYEEEE. The ends were cut back, 3 bases at V and 6 bases at J, with 10 bases in the middle. The sequenced material came from CD4+ T cells from PBMCs. The chain is built from TRBV5-6 and TRBJ2-4; D is possibly TRBD1 (6 bases). The receptor comes from a human donor in good health. CDR3 amino acids: CASSYRDRNIQYF. CDR3 DNA: TGTGCCAGCAGCTACAGGGATAGAAACATTCAGTACTTC.